Listed below are T cell receptor beta chains from one sample, sequenced in a study of T-cell reconstitution after alpha-beta-depleted transplantation in children. TCRdb fed the PCR reads into MiXCR, producing one record per CDR3 protein. The table includes over 550,000 distinct CDR3 sequences, about 11% detected once. This sample comprised PBMCs from the stem cell graft donor, obtained from the stem cell graft. These receptors came from a human donor who donated a stem cell graft to a child with acute myeloid leukemia. CDR3s include the opening cysteine and the closing phenylalanine or tryptophan.

length	J	V	CDR3
15	TRBJ2-7	TRBV2	CASSESSGPGYEQYF
14	TRBJ2-1	TRBV7-9	CASAPGTGGYEQFF
15	TRBJ2-1	TRBV20-1	CSASPLAGGYNEQFF
15	TRBJ2-7	TRBV7-6	CASSLAASGASEQYF
15	TRBJ2-1	TRBV27	CASTLWGGTSNEQFF
17	TRBJ1-6	TRBV5-8	CASSSRSESSYNSPLHF
15	TRBJ1-5	TRBV7-2	CASSLSGQGGQPQHF
15	TRBJ1-1	TRBV12-3/TRBV12-4	CASSFRREMNTEAFF
15	TRBJ1-6	TRBV29-1	CSVLKANSNNSPLHF
15	TRBJ2-7	TRBV4-3	CASSQSTGGTYEQYF
14	TRBJ2-1	TRBV27	CASTSWGGGNEQFF
13	TRBJ2-1	TRBV19	CASSMTIYNEQFF
13	TRBJ1-2	TRBV30	CAWTPTEGYGYTF
15	TRBJ2-7	TRBV5-1	CASSLGGVHSYEQYF
15	TRBJ2-3	TRBV14	CASSQPSVSTDTQYF
20	TRBJ2-7	TRBV27	CASSLRASGSPTFLLYEQYF
15	TRBJ2-7	TRBV11-2	CASSLIVGGSYEQYF
18	TRBJ2-7	TRBV20-1	CSARDALGIQKSPYEQYF
13	TRBJ1-5	TRBV20-1	CSAALGRDQPQHF
16	TRBJ2-2	TRBV12-3/TRBV12-4	CASSSYSGRGVGELFF
14	TRBJ1-5	TRBV28	CASSLMTGSEPQHF
21	TRBJ2-4	TRBV7-3	CASSLGSRVGLAALAKNIQYF
15	TRBJ2-3	TRBV4-2	CASSQPGADTDTQYF
11	TRBJ1-2	TRBV20-1	CSVRAGYGYTF
15	TRBJ2-3	TRBV10-3	CAISPTSGGTDTQYF
17	TRBJ2-6	TRBV29-1	CSVEPTGGTSGANVLTF
14	TRBJ2-7	TRBV7-2	CASSQGLAGVRWYF
15	TRBJ2-1	TRBV7-8	CASSLEVALYNEQFF
14	TRBJ2-1	TRBV28	CASSFRGGRNEQFF
10	TRBJ2-5	TRBV20-1	CSAERVTQYF
15	TRBJ1-2	TRBV20-1	CSAPGQNLFNYGYTF
15	TRBJ2-7	TRBV5-4	CASSFVGTSTYEQYF
14	TRBJ2-3	TRBV7-9	CASSLLGSTDTQYF
15	TRBJ1-2	TRBV20-1	CSAPITGGLNYGYTF
16	TRBJ2-7	TRBV5-1	CASSWGLAGDSYEQYF
15	TRBJ2-5	TRBV7-2	CASSPDRGRQETQYF
17	TRBJ2-7	TRBV7-9	CASSLAVGGESSYEQYF
17	TRBJ1-2	TRBV7-2	CASSPRGTGGLGVGYTF
14	TRBJ2-2	TRBV11-1	CASSSQQNTGELFF
13	TRBJ2-5	TRBV19	CASSGSSQETQYF
15	TRBJ1-1	TRBV7-2	CASSLTGQVNTEAFF
18	TRBJ2-7	TRBV4-3	CASSQKIPTSGSTYEQYF
14	TRBJ1-3	TRBV2	CASRERPGGNTIYF
16	TRBJ2-2	TRBV7-2	CASSLATGSNTGELFF
15	TRBJ1-1	TRBV4-3	CASSPARSLGTEAFF
14	TRBJ2-2	TRBV5-5	CASSPGTSSGELFF
15	TRBJ2-4	TRBV28	CASSPLRGGGNIQYF
8	TRBJ1-2	TRBV5-1	CASRVCTF
13	TRBJ2-7	TRBV27	CVSSQSGTYEQYF
17	TRBJ2-3	TRBV11-1	CASSLQVAGGGTDTQYF
16	TRBJ1-5	TRBV28	CASSRWGGNSNQPQHF
14	TRBJ1-2	TRBV20-1	CSARDLTGLYGYTF
13	TRBJ2-2	TRBV5-1	CASTLTETGELFF
15	TRBJ2-3	TRBV7-9	CASSWTSGSTDTQYF